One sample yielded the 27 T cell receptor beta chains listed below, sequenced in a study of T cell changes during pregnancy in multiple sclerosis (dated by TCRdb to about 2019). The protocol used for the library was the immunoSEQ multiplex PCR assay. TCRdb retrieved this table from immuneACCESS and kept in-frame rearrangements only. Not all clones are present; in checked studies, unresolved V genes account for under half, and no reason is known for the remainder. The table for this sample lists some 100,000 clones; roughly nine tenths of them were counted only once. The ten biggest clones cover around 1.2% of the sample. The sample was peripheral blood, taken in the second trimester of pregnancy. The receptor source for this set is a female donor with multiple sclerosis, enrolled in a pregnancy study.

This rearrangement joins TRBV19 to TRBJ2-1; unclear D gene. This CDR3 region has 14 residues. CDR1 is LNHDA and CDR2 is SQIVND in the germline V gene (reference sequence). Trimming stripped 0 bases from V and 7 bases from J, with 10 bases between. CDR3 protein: CASSIDNVGNEQFF. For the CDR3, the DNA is TGTGCCAGTAGTATAGATAATGTCGGGAATGAGCAGTTCTTC. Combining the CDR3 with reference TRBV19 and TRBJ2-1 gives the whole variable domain DGGITQSPKYLFRKEGQNVTLSCEQNLNHDAMYWYRQDPGQGLRLIYYSQIVNDFQKGDIAEGYSVSREKKESFPLTVTSAQKNPTAFYLCASSIDNVGNEQFFGPGTRLTVL.

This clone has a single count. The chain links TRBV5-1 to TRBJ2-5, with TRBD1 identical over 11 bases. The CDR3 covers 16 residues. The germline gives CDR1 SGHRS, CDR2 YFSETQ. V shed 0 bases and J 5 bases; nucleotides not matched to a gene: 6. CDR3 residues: CASSLVGTGGEETQYF. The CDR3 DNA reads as TGCGCCAGCAGCTTGGTAGGGACAGGGGGTGAGGAGACCCAGTACTTC.

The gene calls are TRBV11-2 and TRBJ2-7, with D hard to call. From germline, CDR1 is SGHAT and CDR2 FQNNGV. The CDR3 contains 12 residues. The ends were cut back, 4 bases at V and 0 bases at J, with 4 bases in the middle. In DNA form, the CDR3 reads TGTGCCAGCAGCTCCATCTCCTACGAGCAGTACTTC. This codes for CASSSISYEQYF.

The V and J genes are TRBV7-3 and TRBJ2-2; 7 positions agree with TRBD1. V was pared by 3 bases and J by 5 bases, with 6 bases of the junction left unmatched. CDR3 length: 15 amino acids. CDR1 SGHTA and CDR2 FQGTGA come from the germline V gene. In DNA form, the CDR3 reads TGTGCCAGCAGCTTCTCCGGGACAGCTACCGGGGAGCTGTTTTTT. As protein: CASSFSGTATGELFF.

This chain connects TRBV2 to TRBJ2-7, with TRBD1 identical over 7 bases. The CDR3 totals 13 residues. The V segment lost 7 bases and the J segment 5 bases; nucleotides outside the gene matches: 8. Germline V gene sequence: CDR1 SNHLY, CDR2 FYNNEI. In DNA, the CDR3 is TGTGCCAGCACAGGGAACAGGGGCAACGAGCAGTACTTC. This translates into CASTGNRGNEQYF.

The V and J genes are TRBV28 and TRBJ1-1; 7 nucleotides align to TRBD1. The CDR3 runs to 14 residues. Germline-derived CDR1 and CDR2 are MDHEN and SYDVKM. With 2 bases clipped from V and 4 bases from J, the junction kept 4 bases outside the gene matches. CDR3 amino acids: CASSLDRVVTEAFF. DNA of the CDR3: TGTGCCAGCAGTTTAGACAGGGTAGTCACTGAAGCTTTCTTT.

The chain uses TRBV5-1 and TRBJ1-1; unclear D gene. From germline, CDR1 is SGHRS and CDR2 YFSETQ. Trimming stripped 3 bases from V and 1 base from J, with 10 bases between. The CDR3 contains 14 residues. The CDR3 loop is CASSSQRGNTEAFF. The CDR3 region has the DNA TGCGCCAGCAGCTCACAAAGAGGGAACACTGAAGCTTTCTTT.

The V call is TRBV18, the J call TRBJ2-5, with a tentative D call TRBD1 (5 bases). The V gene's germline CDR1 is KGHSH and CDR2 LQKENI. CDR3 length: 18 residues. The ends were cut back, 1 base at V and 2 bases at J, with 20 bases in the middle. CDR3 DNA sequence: TGTGCCAGCTCACCACTGAGCTCAGGGCCACGGGCACAAGAGACCCAGTACTTC. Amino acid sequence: CASSPLSSGPRAQETQYF. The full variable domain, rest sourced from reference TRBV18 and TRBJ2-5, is NAGVMQNPRHLVRRRGQEARLRCSPMKGHSHVYWYRQLPEEGLKFMVYLQKENIIDESGMPKERFSAEFPKEGPSILRIQQVVRGDSAAYFCASSPLSSGPRAQETQYFGPGTRLLVL.

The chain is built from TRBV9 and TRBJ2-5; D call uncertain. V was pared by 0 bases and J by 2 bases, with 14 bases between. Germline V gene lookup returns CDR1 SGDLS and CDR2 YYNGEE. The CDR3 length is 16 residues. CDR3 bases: TGTGCCAGCAGCGTAGGGGCTACTGCCCGTCAAGAGACCCAGTACTTC. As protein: CASSVGATARQETQYF.

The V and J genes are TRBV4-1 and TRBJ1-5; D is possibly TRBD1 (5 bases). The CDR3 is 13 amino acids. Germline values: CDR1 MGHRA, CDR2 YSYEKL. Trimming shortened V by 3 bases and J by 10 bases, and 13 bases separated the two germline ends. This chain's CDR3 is CASSQVGLGPQHF. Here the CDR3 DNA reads TGCGCCAGCAGCCAGGTGGGGCTCGGACCCCAGCATTTT.

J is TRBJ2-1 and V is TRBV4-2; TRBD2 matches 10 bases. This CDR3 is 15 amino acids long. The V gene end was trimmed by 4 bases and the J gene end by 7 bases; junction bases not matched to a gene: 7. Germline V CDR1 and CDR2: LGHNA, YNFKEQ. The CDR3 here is CASSPASSGRNEQFF. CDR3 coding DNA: TGTGCCAGCAGCCCCGCCTCTAGCGGGAGAAATGAGCAGTTCTTC.

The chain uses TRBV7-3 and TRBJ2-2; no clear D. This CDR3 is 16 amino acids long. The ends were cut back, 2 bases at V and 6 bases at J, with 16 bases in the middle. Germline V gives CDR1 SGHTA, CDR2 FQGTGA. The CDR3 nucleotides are TGTGCCAGCAGCTTAGGGTTAGGAGCTGGAGCCGGGGAGCTGTTTTTT. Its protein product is CASSLGLGAGAGELFF. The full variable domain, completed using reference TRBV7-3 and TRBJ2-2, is GAGVSQTPSNKVTEKGKYVELRCDPISGHTALYWYRQSLGQGPEFLIYFQGTGAADDSGLPNDRFFAVRPEGSVSTLKIQRTERGDSAVYLCASSLGLGAGAGELFFGEGSRLTVL.

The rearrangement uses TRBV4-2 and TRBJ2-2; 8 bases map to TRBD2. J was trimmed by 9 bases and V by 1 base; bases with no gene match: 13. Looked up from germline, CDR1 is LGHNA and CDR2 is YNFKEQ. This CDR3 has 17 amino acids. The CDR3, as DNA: TGTGCCAGCAGCCAAGTGGAGAGATCTAGCGGGTGGCGGGAGCTGTTTTTT. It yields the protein CASSQVERSSGWRELFF.

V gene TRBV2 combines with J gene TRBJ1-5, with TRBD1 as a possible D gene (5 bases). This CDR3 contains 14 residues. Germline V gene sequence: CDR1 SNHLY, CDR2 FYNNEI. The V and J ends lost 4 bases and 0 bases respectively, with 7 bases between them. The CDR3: CASSGRVSNQPQHF. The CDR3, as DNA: TGTGCCAGCAGTGGCAGGGTTAGCAATCAGCCCCAGCATTTT.

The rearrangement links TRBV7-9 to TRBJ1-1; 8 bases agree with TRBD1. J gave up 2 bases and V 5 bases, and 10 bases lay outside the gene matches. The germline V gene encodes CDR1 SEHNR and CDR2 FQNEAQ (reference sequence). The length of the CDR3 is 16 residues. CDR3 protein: CASSPDRGWGNTEAFF. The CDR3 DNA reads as TGTGCCAGCAGCCCCGACAGGGGATGGGGAAACACTGAAGCTTTCTTT.

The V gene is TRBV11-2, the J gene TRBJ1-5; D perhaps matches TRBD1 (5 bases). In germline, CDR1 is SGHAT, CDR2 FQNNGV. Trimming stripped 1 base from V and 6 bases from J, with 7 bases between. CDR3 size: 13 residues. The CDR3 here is CASSLGGTQPQHF. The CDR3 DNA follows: TGTGCCAGCAGCTTAGGGGGCACTCAGCCCCAGCATTTT.

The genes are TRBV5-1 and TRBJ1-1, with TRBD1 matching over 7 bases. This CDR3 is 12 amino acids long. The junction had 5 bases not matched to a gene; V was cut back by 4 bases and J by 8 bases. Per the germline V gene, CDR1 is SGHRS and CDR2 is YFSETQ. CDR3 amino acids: CASSPRTGEAFF. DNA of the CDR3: TGCGCCAGCAGCCCAAGGACAGGAGAAGCTTTCTTT.

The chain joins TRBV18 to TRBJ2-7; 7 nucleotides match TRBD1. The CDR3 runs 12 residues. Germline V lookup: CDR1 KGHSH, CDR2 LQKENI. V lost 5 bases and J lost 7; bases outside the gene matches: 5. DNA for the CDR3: TGTGCCAGCTCATCGGGACAGCGGGAGCAGTACTTC. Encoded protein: CASSSGQREQYF.

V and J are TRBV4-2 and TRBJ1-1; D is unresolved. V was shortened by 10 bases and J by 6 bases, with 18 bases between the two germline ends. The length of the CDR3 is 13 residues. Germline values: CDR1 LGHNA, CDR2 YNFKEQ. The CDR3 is CAIYPFRWAEAFF. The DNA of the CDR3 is TGTGCCATCTACCCTTTCAGGTGGGCTGAAGCTTTCTTT.

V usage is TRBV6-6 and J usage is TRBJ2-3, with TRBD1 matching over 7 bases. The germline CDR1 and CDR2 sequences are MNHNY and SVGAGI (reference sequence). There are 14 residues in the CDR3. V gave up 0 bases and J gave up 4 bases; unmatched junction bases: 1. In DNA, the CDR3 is TGTGCCAGCAGTTACTCGGGGACAGCAGATACGCAGTATTTT. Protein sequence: CASSYSGTADTQYF.

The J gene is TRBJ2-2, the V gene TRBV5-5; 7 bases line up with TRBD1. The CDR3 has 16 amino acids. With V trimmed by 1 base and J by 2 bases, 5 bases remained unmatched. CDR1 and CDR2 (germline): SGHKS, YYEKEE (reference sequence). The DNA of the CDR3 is TGTGCCAGCAGCTTGAAAGGGGGCCCTAACACCGGGGAGCTGTTTTTT. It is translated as CASSLKGGPNTGELFF.

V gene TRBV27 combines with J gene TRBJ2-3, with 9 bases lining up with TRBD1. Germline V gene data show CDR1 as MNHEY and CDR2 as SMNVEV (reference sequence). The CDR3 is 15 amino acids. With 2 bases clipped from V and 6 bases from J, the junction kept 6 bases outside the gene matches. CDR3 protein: CASSLEGQGRDTQYF. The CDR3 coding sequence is TGTGCCAGCAGTTTAGAGGGACAGGGCAGGGATACGCAGTATTTT.

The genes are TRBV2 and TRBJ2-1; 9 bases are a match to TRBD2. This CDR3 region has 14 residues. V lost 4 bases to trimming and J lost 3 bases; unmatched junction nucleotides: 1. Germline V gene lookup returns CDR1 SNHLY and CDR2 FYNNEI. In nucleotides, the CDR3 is TGTGCCAGCAGTGTGACTAGCGGCTACAATGAGCAGTTCTTC. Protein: CASSVTSGYNEQFF.

The CDR3 loop is CASSFSGTGVTEAFF. The CDR3, as DNA: TGTGCCAGCAGCTTTTCCGGGACAGGGGTCACTGAAGCTTTCTTT. The rearrangement joins TRBV5-5 to TRBJ1-1; TRBD1 agrees at 10 bases. The CDR3 runs to 15 residues. Unmatched junction bases numbered 5, after V lost 2 bases and J lost 4 bases. Germline loops: CDR1 SGHKS, CDR2 YYEKEE (reference sequence).

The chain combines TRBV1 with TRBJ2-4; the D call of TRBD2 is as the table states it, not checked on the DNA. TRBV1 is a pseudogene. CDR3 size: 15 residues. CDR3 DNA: TGCACCAGCAGCCAAGACCCCTCGGCCAAAAACATTCAGTACTTC. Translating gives CTSSQDPSAKNIQYF.

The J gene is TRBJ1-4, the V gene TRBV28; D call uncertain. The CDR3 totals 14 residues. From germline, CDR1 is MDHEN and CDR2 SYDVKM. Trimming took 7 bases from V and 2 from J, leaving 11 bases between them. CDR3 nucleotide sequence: TGTGCCAGCATTAACCGGGGTACTAATGAAAAACTGTTTTTT. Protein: CASINRGTNEKLFF.

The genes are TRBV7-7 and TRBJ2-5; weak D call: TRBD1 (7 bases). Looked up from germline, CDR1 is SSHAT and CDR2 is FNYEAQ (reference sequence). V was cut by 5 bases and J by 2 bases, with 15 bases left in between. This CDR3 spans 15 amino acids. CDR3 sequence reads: CASSPQGGTQETQYF. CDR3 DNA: TGTGCCAGCAGCCCCCAGGGGGGAACACAAGAGACCCAGTACTTC.